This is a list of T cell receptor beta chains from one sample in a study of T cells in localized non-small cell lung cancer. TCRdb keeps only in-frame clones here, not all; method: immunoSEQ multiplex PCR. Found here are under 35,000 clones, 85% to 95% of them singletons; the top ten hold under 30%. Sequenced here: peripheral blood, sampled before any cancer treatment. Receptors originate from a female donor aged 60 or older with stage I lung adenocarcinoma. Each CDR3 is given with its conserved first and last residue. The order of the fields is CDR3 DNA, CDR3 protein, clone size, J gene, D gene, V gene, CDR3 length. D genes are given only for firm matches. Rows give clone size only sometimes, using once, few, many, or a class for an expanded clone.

CDR3 DNA: TGTGCCAGTAGTGGGCAGGAGGGGCGGAACACTGAAGCTTTCTTT
CDR3 protein: CASSGQEGRNTEAFF
clone size: -
J gene: TRBJ1-1
D gene: -
V gene: TRBV19
CDR3 length: 15

CDR3 DNA: TGTGCCTGGCCCGGTAACTCTGGAAACACCATATATTTT
CDR3 protein: CAWPGNSGNTIYF
clone size: few
J gene: TRBJ1-3
D gene: -
V gene: TRBV30
CDR3 length: 13

CDR3 DNA: TGTGCCAGCAGTTACTCGACTGCGTCAGGTGAGCAGTTCTTC
CDR3 protein: CASSYSTASGEQFF
clone size: -
J gene: TRBJ2-1
D gene: -
V gene: TRBV6-6
CDR3 length: 14

CDR3 DNA: TGTGCCAGCAACGAGGGAGGGCCAGGGGACTTC
CDR3 protein: CASNEGGPGDF
clone size: -
J gene: TRBJ2-7
D gene: -
V gene: TRBV6-1
CDR3 length: 11

CDR3 DNA: TGTGCCAGCAGCTTGGGGACCATCTCGGTAGGCTACACCTTC
CDR3 protein: CASSLGTISVGYTF
clone size: -
J gene: TRBJ1-2
D gene: -
V gene: TRBV7-2
CDR3 length: 14

CDR3 DNA: TGTGCCAGCAGCTTGAATCGGGGTCATGAGCAGTTCTTC
CDR3 protein: CASSLNRGHEQFF
clone size: -
J gene: TRBJ2-1
D gene: -
V gene: TRBV5-4
CDR3 length: 13

CDR3 DNA: TGTGCCAGCAGCAGACAGGGGGCGAACACTGAAGCTTTCTTT
CDR3 protein: CASSRQGANTEAFF
clone size: -
J gene: TRBJ1-1
D gene: TRBD1
V gene: TRBV7-8
CDR3 length: 14

CDR3 DNA: TGTGCCAGCGTAGACAGGGGGCCGGGAGATGGCACTGAAGCTTTCTTT
CDR3 protein: CASVDRGPGDGTEAFF
clone size: -
J gene: TRBJ1-1
D gene: TRBD1
V gene: TRBV25-1
CDR3 length: 16

CDR3 DNA: TGTGCCAGCAGCTTAGGGCAGGTAACACCATCGATGGAGGCTTTCTTT
CDR3 protein: CASSLGQVTPSMEAFF
clone size: -
J gene: TRBJ1-1
D gene: -
V gene: TRBV5-5
CDR3 length: 16

CDR3 DNA: TGTGCCTGGACTTTAAAGGGGGCCTACGAGCAGTACTTC
CDR3 protein: CAWTLKGAYEQYF
clone size: -
J gene: TRBJ2-7
D gene: -
V gene: TRBV30
CDR3 length: 13

CDR3 DNA: TGTGCCAGCAGCTTAGCTTTCCTAACTAGCGAGTCTAGCACAGATACGCAGTATTTT
CDR3 protein: CASSLAFLTSESSTDTQYF
clone size: -
J gene: TRBJ2-3
D gene: TRBD2
V gene: TRBV13
CDR3 length: 19

CDR3 DNA: TGTGCCATCAGTGACTACAATGAGCAGTTCTTC
CDR3 protein: CAISDYNEQFF
clone size: -
J gene: TRBJ2-1
D gene: -
V gene: TRBV10-3
CDR3 length: 11

CDR3 DNA: TGTGCCACCAGCAGAGTACGATATGGACTAGCGGGGACAAATGAGCAGTTCTTC
CDR3 protein: CATSRVRYGLAGTNEQFF
clone size: -
J gene: TRBJ2-1
D gene: TRBD2
V gene: TRBV15
CDR3 length: 18

CDR3 DNA: TGTGCCAGCAGCCTCCCCACGGGAGGAATCCACGAGCAGTACTTC
CDR3 protein: CASSLPTGGIHEQYF
clone size: -
J gene: TRBJ2-7
D gene: TRBD2
V gene: TRBV7-9
CDR3 length: 15

CDR3 DNA: TGTGCCAGCAGCCAGGGGTCTGGGGCCAACGTCCTGACTTTC
CDR3 protein: CASSQGSGANVLTF
clone size: -
J gene: TRBJ2-6
D gene: -
V gene: TRBV28
CDR3 length: 14

CDR3 DNA: TGTGCCTGGAGTGTGACTAGCGGGAGGAATGAGCAGTTCTTC
CDR3 protein: CAWSVTSGRNEQFF
clone size: -
J gene: TRBJ2-1
D gene: TRBD2
V gene: TRBV30
CDR3 length: 14

CDR3 DNA: TGTGCCAGTAGTATTGCGGGAATTAATTCACCCCTCCACTTT
CDR3 protein: CASSIAGINSPLHF
clone size: -
J gene: TRBJ1-6
D gene: -
V gene: TRBV19
CDR3 length: 14

CDR3 DNA: TGTGCCAGCAGTCTAGACAGGGGACAGCCCCAGCATTTT
CDR3 protein: CASSLDRGQPQHF
clone size: -
J gene: TRBJ1-5
D gene: TRBD1
V gene: TRBV6-4
CDR3 length: 13

CDR3 DNA: TGTGCCAGCAGTTACAACTCTGGAAACACCATATATTTT
CDR3 protein: CASSYNSGNTIYF
clone size: hyperexpanded
J gene: TRBJ1-3
D gene: -
V gene: TRBV6-6
CDR3 length: 13

CDR3 DNA: TGTGCCAGCAGTCCGACAGGGGGAATGCAGTCCAATGAGCAGTTCTTC
CDR3 protein: CASSPTGGMQSNEQFF
clone size: -
J gene: TRBJ2-1
D gene: TRBD1
V gene: TRBV2
CDR3 length: 16

CDR3 DNA: TGTGCTAGTGGTTTGGTAAGGGCTAGCGGGAGTGGGGGATCCTACAATGAGCAGTTCTTC
CDR3 protein: CASGLVRASGSGGSYNEQFF
clone size: medium-sized
J gene: TRBJ2-1
D gene: TRBD2
V gene: TRBV12-5
CDR3 length: 20

CDR3 DNA: TGTGCCAGCAGTGGTCTCCCCAGCTCCTACGAGCAGTACTTC
CDR3 protein: CASSGLPSSYEQYF
clone size: -
J gene: TRBJ2-7
D gene: -
V gene: TRBV2
CDR3 length: 14

CDR3 DNA: TGCGCCAGCAGCCAGACTAGCGGGAGGGATGAGCAGTTCTTC
CDR3 protein: CASSQTSGRDEQFF
clone size: -
J gene: TRBJ2-1
D gene: TRBD2
V gene: TRBV4-1
CDR3 length: 14

CDR3 DNA: TGTGCCAGCAGTTTATCCACACCCTGGCCCCAGCATTTT
CDR3 protein: CASSLSTPWPQHF
clone size: -
J gene: TRBJ1-5
D gene: -
V gene: TRBV27
CDR3 length: 13

CDR3 DNA: TGTGCCTGGAGTCGAGACGGCTACGAGCAGTACTTC
CDR3 protein: CAWSRDGYEQYF
clone size: -
J gene: TRBJ2-7
D gene: -
V gene: TRBV30
CDR3 length: 12

CDR3 DNA: TGCGCCAGCAGCTTCTCCTCGGGGGGGGCGCAGTATTTT
CDR3 protein: CASSFSSGGAQYF
clone size: -
J gene: TRBJ2-3
D gene: TRBD2
V gene: TRBV5-1
CDR3 length: 13

CDR3 DNA: TGTGCCTGGAGTGTCGATAACTATGGCTACACCTTC
CDR3 protein: CAWSVDNYGYTF
clone size: -
J gene: TRBJ1-2
D gene: -
V gene: TRBV30
CDR3 length: 12

CDR3 DNA: TGCGCCAGCAGCCAGGGACAGGGACAAGAGACCCAGTACTTC
CDR3 protein: CASSQGQGQETQYF
clone size: -
J gene: TRBJ2-5
D gene: TRBD1
V gene: TRBV5-1
CDR3 length: 14

CDR3 DNA: TGTGCCAGCAGCTTGCGTTCTCTAGCGGGATCACGGGAAAACATTCAGTACTTC
CDR3 protein: CASSLRSLAGSRENIQYF
clone size: -
J gene: TRBJ2-4
D gene: TRBD2
V gene: TRBV5-4
CDR3 length: 18

CDR3 DNA: TGCGCCAGCAGCCCCTTGGTCCAATGGCCTGAAGCTTTCTTT
CDR3 protein: CASSPLVQWPEAFF
clone size: -
J gene: TRBJ1-1
D gene: -
V gene: TRBV4-1
CDR3 length: 14

CDR3 DNA: TGTGCCTTGAGTCAGGGTCAGAGCACAGATACGCAGTATTTT
CDR3 protein: CALSQGQSTDTQYF
clone size: -
J gene: TRBJ2-3
D gene: -
V gene: TRBV30
CDR3 length: 14

CDR3 DNA: TGTGCCAGCAGCTTAGGACTAGCGTCCACAGATACGCAGTATTTT
CDR3 protein: CASSLGLASTDTQYF
clone size: -
J gene: TRBJ2-3
D gene: TRBD2
V gene: TRBV7-9
CDR3 length: 15

CDR3 DNA: TGCGCCAGCAGCTTGCACCCGAACTACGAGCAGTACTTC
CDR3 protein: CASSLHPNYEQYF
clone size: -
J gene: TRBJ2-7
D gene: -
V gene: TRBV5-1
CDR3 length: 13

CDR3 DNA: TGTGCCTGGAGTGTCGGGACTAGCGGGAGGCTAGAGACCCAGTACTTC
CDR3 protein: CAWSVGTSGRLETQYF
clone size: -
J gene: TRBJ2-5
D gene: TRBD2
V gene: TRBV30
CDR3 length: 16

CDR3 DNA: TGTGCCAGCAGTGAAGACACAGGGTTTAGCTATGGCTACACCTTC
CDR3 protein: CASSEDTGFSYGYTF
clone size: -
J gene: TRBJ1-2
D gene: -
V gene: TRBV6-1
CDR3 length: 15

CDR3 DNA: TGCGCCAGCAGCGAAACGACTAGCGGGAGTTACAATGAGCAGTTCTTC
CDR3 protein: CASSETTSGSYNEQFF
clone size: -
J gene: TRBJ2-1
D gene: TRBD2
V gene: TRBV5-1
CDR3 length: 16

CDR3 DNA: TGTGCCAGCAGTCAGGGGCTAGCTGATGGGTTCTTC
CDR3 protein: CASSQGLADGFF
clone size: -
J gene: TRBJ2-1
D gene: -
V gene: TRBV2
CDR3 length: 12

CDR3 DNA: TGTGCCAGCAGTGAACAAGCGGGGCAAGAGACCCAGTACTTC
CDR3 protein: CASSEQAGQETQYF
clone size: -
J gene: TRBJ2-5
D gene: TRBD2
V gene: TRBV6-1
CDR3 length: 14

CDR3 DNA: TGTGCCAGCAGCGCAACACTGTACCAAGAGACCCAGTACTTC
CDR3 protein: CASSATLYQETQYF
clone size: -
J gene: TRBJ2-5
D gene: -
V gene: TRBV6-1
CDR3 length: 14

CDR3 DNA: TGTGCCAGCAGTGGTCAGGGACTGACCTACGAGCAGTACTTC
CDR3 protein: CASSGQGLTYEQYF
clone size: -
J gene: TRBJ2-7
D gene: -
V gene: TRBV6-1
CDR3 length: 14

CDR3 DNA: TGTGCCAGCAGAGAATCAGGGTCTGGGGCCAACGTCCTGACTTTC
CDR3 protein: CASRESGSGANVLTF
clone size: -
J gene: TRBJ2-6
D gene: -
V gene: TRBV27
CDR3 length: 15

CDR3 DNA: TGTGCCAGTAGTATTGAGGGGGCGCGGGATTCACCCCTCCACTTT
CDR3 protein: CASSIEGARDSPLHF
clone size: -
J gene: TRBJ1-6
D gene: TRBD1
V gene: TRBV19
CDR3 length: 15

CDR3 DNA: TGTGCCAGCAGCCCAAGGGGACAGGGGGCCTACGAGCAGTACTTC
CDR3 protein: CASSPRGQGAYEQYF
clone size: -
J gene: TRBJ2-7
D gene: TRBD1
V gene: TRBV14
CDR3 length: 15

CDR3 DNA: TGTGCCAGTAGTATTACAGGGGGCAACATTCAGTACTTC
CDR3 protein: CASSITGGNIQYF
clone size: once
J gene: TRBJ2-4
D gene: TRBD1
V gene: TRBV19
CDR3 length: 13

CDR3 DNA: TGTGCCAGCAGCTTAGCGCACGGTAGCAATCAGCCCCAGCATTTT
CDR3 protein: CASSLAHGSNQPQHF
clone size: -
J gene: TRBJ1-5
D gene: -
V gene: TRBV7-8
CDR3 length: 15